Listed below are T cell receptor beta chains from one sample, sequenced in a study of technical replicates of blood from a few donors. Sequencing was performed with immunoSEQ multiplex PCR; in TCRdb, only in-frame clones are kept and a portion is missing. This table has about 90,000 clones, about 94% appearing once. Sequences were obtained from T cells isolated from PBMCs. The receptors come from a human donor in good health. The CDR3 runs from the conserved cysteine through the conserved F or W. Fields, in order: J gene, V gene, clone size, D gene, CDR3 protein, CDR3 DNA. A D gene is named only where the DNA matches it firmly. Part of the rows lack a size; the others show once, few, many or a class for expanded clones.

j_call: TRBJ2-3
v_call: TRBV27
clone_size: NA
d_call: TRBD1
cdr3_aa: CASSLAGGDTQYF
cdr3_nt: TGTGCCAGCAGTTTAGCAGGGGGAGATACGCAGTATTTT

j_call: TRBJ1-1
v_call: TRBV28
clone_size: NA
d_call: NA
cdr3_aa: CASSSGTRWTEAFF
cdr3_nt: TGTGCCAGCAGTTCCGGGACAAGGTGGACTGAAGCTTTCTTT

j_call: TRBJ2-3
v_call: TRBV9
clone_size: few
d_call: NA
cdr3_aa: CASSTRNGDTQYF
cdr3_nt: TGTGCCAGCTCCACTAGAAATGGGGATACGCAGTATTTT

j_call: TRBJ2-7
v_call: TRBV5-5
clone_size: NA
d_call: TRBD1
cdr3_aa: CASSSPGQGHEQYF
cdr3_nt: TGTGCCAGCAGCTCTCCGGGACAGGGCCACGAGCAGTACTTC

j_call: TRBJ1-1
v_call: TRBV6-1
clone_size: NA
d_call: TRBD1
cdr3_aa: CASSTLGTANTEAFF
cdr3_nt: TGTGCCAGCAGTACACTGGGGACAGCGAACACTGAAGCTTTCTTT

j_call: TRBJ1-1
v_call: TRBV10-1
clone_size: NA
d_call: NA
cdr3_aa: CASKKQGYTEAFF
cdr3_nt: TGCGCCAGCAAGAAACAGGGTTACACTGAAGCTTTCTTT

j_call: TRBJ2-5
v_call: TRBV5-1
clone_size: NA
d_call: NA
cdr3_aa: CASSLTGKEETQYF
cdr3_nt: TGCGCCAGCAGCTTGACAGGTAAAGAAGAGACCCAGTACTTC

j_call: TRBJ2-3
v_call: TRBV11-2
clone_size: NA
d_call: TRBD1
cdr3_aa: CASSSGQVHGTDTQYF
cdr3_nt: TGTGCCAGCAGCTCAGGACAGGTGCATGGCACAGATACGCAGTATTTT

j_call: TRBJ2-1
v_call: TRBV2
clone_size: NA
d_call: TRBD2
cdr3_aa: CASRTGTSGAYEQFF
cdr3_nt: TGTGCCAGCAGGACCGGGACTAGCGGAGCCTATGAGCAGTTCTTC

j_call: TRBJ2-5
v_call: TRBV7-8
clone_size: once
d_call: NA
cdr3_aa: CASSFVQGGETQYF
cdr3_nt: TGTGCCAGCAGCTTCGTGCAGGGCGGTGAGACCCAGTACTTC

j_call: TRBJ2-7
v_call: TRBV5-4
clone_size: NA
d_call: TRBD1
cdr3_aa: CASAQGTGVTYEQYF
cdr3_nt: TGTGCCAGCGCACAGGGGACAGGGGTTACCTACGAGCAGTACTTC

j_call: TRBJ2-2
v_call: TRBV2
clone_size: NA
d_call: NA
cdr3_aa: CASGTNTGELFF
cdr3_nt: TGTGCCAGCGGCACAAACACCGGGGAGCTGTTTTTT

j_call: TRBJ2-1
v_call: TRBV29-1
clone_size: NA
d_call: TRBD2
cdr3_aa: CSALTSGHNEQFF
cdr3_nt: TGCAGCGCCTTGACTAGCGGGCACAATGAGCAGTTCTTC

j_call: TRBJ2-1
v_call: TRBV28
clone_size: NA
d_call: TRBD1
cdr3_aa: CASTAGRTGSYNEQFF
cdr3_nt: TGTGCCAGCACTGCCGGTAGGACAGGGTCCTACAATGAGCAGTTCTTC

j_call: TRBJ2-3
v_call: TRBV5-1
clone_size: NA
d_call: NA
cdr3_aa: CASSSGLGTDTQYF
cdr3_nt: TGCGCCAGCAGCTCAGGGTTGGGCACAGATACGCAGTATTTT

j_call: TRBJ1-1
v_call: TRBV14
clone_size: NA
d_call: NA
cdr3_aa: CASSQGTSSEMTEAFF
cdr3_nt: TGTGCCAGCAGCCAAGGGACATCTTCAGAGATGACTGAAGCTTTCTTT

j_call: TRBJ2-7
v_call: TRBV10-2
clone_size: NA
d_call: NA
cdr3_aa: CASSHPKIRTVLTYEQYF
cdr3_nt: TGCGCCAGCAGCCACCCGAAAATACGGACAGTCCTAACCTACGAGCAGTACTTC

j_call: TRBJ1-6
v_call: TRBV5-1
clone_size: NA
d_call: TRBD1
cdr3_aa: CASRGKGTGDSPLHF
cdr3_nt: TGCGCCAGCAGAGGTAAGGGGACAGGTGATTCACCCCTCCACTTT

j_call: TRBJ1-1
v_call: TRBV5-1
clone_size: NA
d_call: TRBD1
cdr3_aa: CASAIGGISAEAFF
cdr3_nt: TGCGCCAGCGCTATAGGGGGCATTTCCGCTGAAGCTTTCTTT

j_call: TRBJ2-1
v_call: TRBV7-9
clone_size: NA
d_call: TRBD2
cdr3_aa: CASSPRVGEGIYEQFF
cdr3_nt: TGTGCCAGCAGCCCGCGTGTGGGGGAGGGGATATATGAGCAGTTCTTC

j_call: TRBJ2-5
v_call: TRBV6-6
clone_size: NA
d_call: TRBD2
cdr3_aa: CASSPGTSDETQYF
cdr3_nt: TGTGCCAGCAGTCCCGGGACTAGCGACGAGACCCAGTACTTC

j_call: TRBJ2-1
v_call: TRBV28
clone_size: NA
d_call: NA
cdr3_aa: CASRPPRDFSYNEQFF
cdr3_nt: TGTGCCAGCAGGCCCCCCCGGGACTTCTCCTACAATGAGCAGTTCTTC

j_call: TRBJ2-5
v_call: TRBV4-1
clone_size: NA
d_call: NA
cdr3_aa: CASSQDIVSRWETQYF
cdr3_nt: TGCGCCAGCAGCCAAGATATAGTGAGCAGGTGGGAGACCCAGTACTTC

j_call: TRBJ1-1
v_call: TRBV4-1
clone_size: NA
d_call: NA
cdr3_aa: CASSQVSVSTEAFF
cdr3_nt: TGCGCCAGCAGCCAAGTATCAGTTTCCACTGAAGCTTTCTTT

j_call: TRBJ1-1
v_call: TRBV25-1
clone_size: NA
d_call: NA
cdr3_aa: CASSPRGPNTEAFF
cdr3_nt: TGTGCCAGCAGCCCCAGGGGCCCGAACACTGAAGCTTTCTTT

j_call: TRBJ2-5
v_call: TRBV7-9
clone_size: NA
d_call: NA
cdr3_aa: CASSPPGRETQYF
cdr3_nt: TGTGCCAGCAGCCCCCCCGGTCGGGAGACCCAGTACTTC

j_call: TRBJ2-2
v_call: TRBV11-3
clone_size: NA
d_call: NA
cdr3_aa: CASSLGPQTGELFF
cdr3_nt: TGTGCCAGCAGCTTGGGGCCTCAGACCGGGGAGCTGTTTTTT

j_call: TRBJ2-7
v_call: TRBV6-5
clone_size: NA
d_call: TRBD1
cdr3_aa: CASSSSGTEKQYF
cdr3_nt: TGTGCCAGCAGTTCCTCCGGGACAGAAAAGCAGTACTTC

j_call: TRBJ2-5
v_call: TRBV19
clone_size: NA
d_call: TRBD1
cdr3_aa: CASVPGTGRQETQYF
cdr3_nt: TGTGCCAGCGTCCCCGGGACAGGGAGACAAGAGACCCAGTACTTC

j_call: TRBJ1-6
v_call: TRBV9
clone_size: NA
d_call: NA
cdr3_aa: CASSVADLPGSPLHF
cdr3_nt: TGTGCCAGCAGCGTAGCGGACCTCCCAGGGTCACCCCTCCACTTT

j_call: TRBJ1-5
v_call: TRBV30
clone_size: NA
d_call: NA
cdr3_aa: CAWSVRPRGQPQHF
cdr3_nt: TGTGCCTGGAGTGTTCGACCCCGGGGTCAGCCCCAGCATTTT

j_call: TRBJ2-3
v_call: TRBV30
clone_size: NA
d_call: NA
cdr3_aa: CAWSPGLGTDTQYF
cdr3_nt: TGTGCCTGGTCACCAGGGTTAGGAACAGATACGCAGTATTTT

j_call: TRBJ2-2
v_call: TRBV14
clone_size: NA
d_call: NA
cdr3_aa: CASRERMYTGELFF
cdr3_nt: TGTGCCAGCAGGGAGAGGATGTACACCGGGGAGCTGTTTTTT